This T cell receptor beta chain is from a study of blood T cell repertoires in COVID-19. Here immunoSEQ multiplex PCR was the method, and the copy in TCRdb shows in-frame clones only, minus some. The sample has about 430,000 clones, 70% to 90% seen once. J gave up 12 bases and V 3 bases, and 4 bases lay outside the gene matches. The CDR3 loop spans 12 amino acids. CDR1 is SGHNT, CDR2 YENEEA, per germline. The rearrangement uses TRBV11-3 and TRBJ1-1; 10 nucleotides align to TRBD1. The sequenced sample was PBMCs or T cells enriched from blood (not recorded which). The clonotype was recovered from a woman aged 18-29 years who had been exposed to COVID-19. The CDR3 loop reads CASSFGQGGTFF. The CDR3 nucleotides read TGTGCCAGCAGCTTCGGACAGGGGGGGACTTTCTTT.